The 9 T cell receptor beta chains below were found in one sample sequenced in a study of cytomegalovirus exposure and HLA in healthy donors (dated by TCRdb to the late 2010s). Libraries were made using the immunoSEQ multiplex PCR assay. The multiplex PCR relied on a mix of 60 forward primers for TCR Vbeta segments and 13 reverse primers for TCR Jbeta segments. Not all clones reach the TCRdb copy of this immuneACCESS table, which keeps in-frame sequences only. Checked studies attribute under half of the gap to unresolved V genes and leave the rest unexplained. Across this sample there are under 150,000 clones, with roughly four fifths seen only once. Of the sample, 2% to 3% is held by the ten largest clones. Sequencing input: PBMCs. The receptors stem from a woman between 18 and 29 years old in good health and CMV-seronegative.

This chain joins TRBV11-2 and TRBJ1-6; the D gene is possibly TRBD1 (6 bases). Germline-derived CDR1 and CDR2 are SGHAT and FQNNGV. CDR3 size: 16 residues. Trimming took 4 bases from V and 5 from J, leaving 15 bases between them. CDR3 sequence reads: CASSYRYRVDNSPLHF. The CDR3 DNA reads TGTGCCAGCAGCTATCGATACAGGGTGGATAATTCACCCCTCCACTTT.

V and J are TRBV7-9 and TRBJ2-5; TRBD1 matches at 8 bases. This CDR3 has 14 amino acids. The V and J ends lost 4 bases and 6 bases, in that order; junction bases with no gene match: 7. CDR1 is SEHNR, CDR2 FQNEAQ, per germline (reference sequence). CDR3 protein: CASSSDRAGQTQYF. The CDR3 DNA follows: TGTGCCAGCAGCTCGGACAGGGCAGGACAGACCCAGTACTTC.

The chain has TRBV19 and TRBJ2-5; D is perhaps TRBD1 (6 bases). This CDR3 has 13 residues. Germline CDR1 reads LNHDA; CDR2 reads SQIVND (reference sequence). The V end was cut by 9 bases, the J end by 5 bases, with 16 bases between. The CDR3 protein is CASTKGGLETQYF. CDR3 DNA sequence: TGTGCCAGCACAAAAGGGGGTTTGGAGACCCAGTACTTC.

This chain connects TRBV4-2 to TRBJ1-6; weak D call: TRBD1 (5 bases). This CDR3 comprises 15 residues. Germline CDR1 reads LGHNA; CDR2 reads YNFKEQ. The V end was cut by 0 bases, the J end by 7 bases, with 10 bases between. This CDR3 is CASSQEWGGNSPLHF. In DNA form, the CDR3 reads TGTGCCAGCAGCCAAGAGTGGGGGGGGAATTCACCCCTCCACTTT.

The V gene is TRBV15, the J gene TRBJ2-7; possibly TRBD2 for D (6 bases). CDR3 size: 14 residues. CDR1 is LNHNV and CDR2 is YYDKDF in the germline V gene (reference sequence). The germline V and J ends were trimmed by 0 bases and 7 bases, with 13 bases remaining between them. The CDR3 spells CATSRDLAGREQYF. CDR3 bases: TGTGCCACCAGCAGAGATCTGGCGGGACGTGAGCAGTACTTC.

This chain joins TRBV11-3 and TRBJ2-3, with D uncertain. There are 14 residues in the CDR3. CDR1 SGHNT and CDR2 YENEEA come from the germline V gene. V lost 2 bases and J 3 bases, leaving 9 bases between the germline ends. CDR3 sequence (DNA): TGTGCCAGCAGCTTACAGTCGAGGACAGATACGCAGTATTTT. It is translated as CASSLQSRTDTQYF.

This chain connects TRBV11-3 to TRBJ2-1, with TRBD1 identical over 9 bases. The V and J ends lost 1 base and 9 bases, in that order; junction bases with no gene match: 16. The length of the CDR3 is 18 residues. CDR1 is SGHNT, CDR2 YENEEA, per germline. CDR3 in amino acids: CASSLGAEGTGRRGEQFF. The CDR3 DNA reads TGTGCCAGCAGCTTAGGGGCCGAAGGGACAGGGCGTCGAGGTGAGCAGTTCTTC.

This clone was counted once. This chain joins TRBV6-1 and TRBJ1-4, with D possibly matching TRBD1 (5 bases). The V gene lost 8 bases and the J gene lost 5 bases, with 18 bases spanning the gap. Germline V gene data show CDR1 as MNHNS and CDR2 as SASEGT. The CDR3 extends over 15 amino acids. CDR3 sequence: CASALGGQGNEKLFF. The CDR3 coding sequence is TGTGCCAGCGCCCTCGGAGGGCAGGGAAATGAAAAACTGTTTTTT.

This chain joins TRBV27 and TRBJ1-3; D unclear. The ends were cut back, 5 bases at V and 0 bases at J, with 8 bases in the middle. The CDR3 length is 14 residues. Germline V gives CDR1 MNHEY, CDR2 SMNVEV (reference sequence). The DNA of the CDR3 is TGTGCCAGCAGTCGTTTCGGCTCTGGAAACACCATATATTTT. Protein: CASSRFGSGNTIYF.